Listed below are T cell receptor beta chains from one sample, sequenced in a study of blood T cell repertoires in COVID-19. Produced via immunoSEQ multiplex PCR; TCRdb's table is partial and in-frame only. The sample has approximately 200,000 clones; 85% are singletons. Sequenced input: PBMCs or T cells enriched from blood (not recorded which). These receptors were obtained from a middle-aged man who had recovered from COVID-19. Both conserved end residues are part of each CDR3. D genes are given only for firm matches. Rows may omit the clone size; those that give it use once, few, many or a size class.

>TRBJ2-7|TRBD2|TRBV27|-
CASSLAGGPFGEQYF
TGTGCCAGCAGTCTAGCGGGAGGGCCTTTTGGGGAGCAGTACTTC
>TRBJ1-2|-|TRBV18|-
CASSSPTGQGYYGYTF
TGTGCCAGCTCCTCACCAACCGGGCAGGGGTACTATGGCTACACCTTC
>TRBJ1-1|TRBD1|TRBV5-6|-
CASNLRQGNTEAFF
TGTGCCAGCAACTTAAGACAGGGGAACACTGAAGCTTTCTTT
>TRBJ2-5|-|TRBV27|-
CASSPFFPPTGAQETQYF
TGTGCCAGCAGCCCTTTTTTCCCTCCGACAGGAGCCCAAGAGACCCAGTACTTC
>TRBJ2-1|-|TRBV2|few
CASSEAGGVPQIEQFF
TGTGCCAGCAGTGAAGCGGGCGGGGTACCGCAAATTGAGCAGTTCTTC
>TRBJ1-5|TRBD1|TRBV30|-
CAWSAGTANQPQHF
TGTGCCTGGAGTGCAGGGACAGCAAATCAGCCCCAGCATTTT
>TRBJ1-1|-|TRBV30|-
CAWSVYWGAEAFF
TGTGCCTGGAGTGTATATTGGGGGGCTGAAGCTTTCTTT
>TRBJ2-1|TRBD2|TRBV11-1|-
CASRTGLADNEQFF
TGTGCCAGCAGGACGGGACTAGCGGACAATGAGCAGTTCTTC
>TRBJ2-3|-|TRBV5-8|-
CASSLRTASTDTQYF
TGTGCCAGCAGCTTGCGGACAGCTAGCACAGATACGCAGTATTTT
>TRBJ2-1|TRBD2|TRBV5-1|-
CASSLLTSGEGFF
TGCGCCAGCAGCTTGTTAACTAGCGGGGAGGGTTTCTTC
>TRBJ2-7|TRBD2|TRBV7-9|-
CASFPTQALAGDEQYF
TGTGCCAGCTTCCCCACCCAGGCCCTAGCGGGCGACGAGCAGTACTTC
>TRBJ1-4|TRBD1|TRBV30|-
CAWEDRGNEKLFF
TGTGCCTGGGAGGACAGGGGGAATGAAAAACTGTTTTTT
>TRBJ1-6|TRBD1|TRBV3-1/TRBV3-2|-
CASSLPLQGDYLRYNSPLHF
TGTGCCAGCAGCCTACCATTACAGGGGGACTACCTTAGGTATAATTCACCCCTCCACTTT
>TRBJ1-2|TRBD1|TRBV6-5|-
CASTSGGQYGYTF
TGTGCCAGCACCTCAGGGGGTCAATATGGCTACACCTTC
>TRBJ2-6|TRBD1|TRBV15|-
CATSSMGQGYYSGANVLTF
TGTGCCACCAGCAGCATGGGACAGGGTTATTATTCTGGGGCCAACGTCCTGACTTTC
>TRBJ2-4|-|TRBV28|-
CASSLPPLRNIQYF
TGTGCCAGCAGTTTACCCCCCCTAAGAAACATTCAGTACTTC
>TRBJ1-2|-|TRBV7-9|-
CASSQGANYGYTF
TGTGCCAGCAGCCAAGGAGCTAACTATGGCTACACCTTC
>TRBJ1-1|-|TRBV6-5|-
CASSFTQVTEAFF
TGTGCCAGCAGTTTCACGCAGGTAACTGAAGCTTTCTTT
>TRBJ2-5|TRBD2|TRBV28|-
CASPPPTSARVETQYF
TGTGCCAGCCCCCCCCCAACTAGCGCGAGAGTAGAGACCCAGTACTTC
>TRBJ2-7|TRBD2|TRBV9|-
CASSVASGSHEQYF
TGTGCCAGCAGCGTAGCTAGCGGGAGCCACGAGCAGTACTTC
>TRBJ2-5|-|TRBV7-9|-
CASSQWGESETQYF
TGTGCCAGCAGCCAATGGGGGGAGTCGGAGACCCAGTACTTC
>TRBJ1-1|-|TRBV5-1|few
CASSLERGMNTEAFF
TGCGCCAGCAGCTTGGAAAGGGGAATGAACACTGAAGCTTTCTTT
>TRBJ2-2|TRBD1|TRBV29-1|-
CSVGQGAGGELFF
TGCAGCGTAGGACAGGGGGCCGGCGGGGAGCTGTTTTTT
>TRBJ2-2|-|TRBV19|-
CASSPEEDTGELFF
TGTGCCAGTTCCCCGGAGGAGGACACCGGGGAGCTGTTTTTT
>TRBJ1-1|-|TRBV5-4|-
CASSVRGGAGTEAFF
TGTGCCAGCAGCGTACGAGGAGGAGCCGGCACTGAAGCTTTCTTT
>TRBJ1-4|TRBD1|TRBV19|-
CASTPIGQGYEKLFF
TGTGCCAGTACCCCAATCGGACAGGGTTATGAAAAACTGTTTTTT
>TRBJ2-3|-|TRBV13|-
CASSLPGGTQYF
TGTGCCAGCAGCTTACCCGGCGGGACGCAGTATTTT
>TRBJ2-1|-|TRBV5-8|-
CASSTGVGYNEQFF
TGTGCCAGTTCGACGGGAGTCGGTTACAATGAGCAGTTCTTC